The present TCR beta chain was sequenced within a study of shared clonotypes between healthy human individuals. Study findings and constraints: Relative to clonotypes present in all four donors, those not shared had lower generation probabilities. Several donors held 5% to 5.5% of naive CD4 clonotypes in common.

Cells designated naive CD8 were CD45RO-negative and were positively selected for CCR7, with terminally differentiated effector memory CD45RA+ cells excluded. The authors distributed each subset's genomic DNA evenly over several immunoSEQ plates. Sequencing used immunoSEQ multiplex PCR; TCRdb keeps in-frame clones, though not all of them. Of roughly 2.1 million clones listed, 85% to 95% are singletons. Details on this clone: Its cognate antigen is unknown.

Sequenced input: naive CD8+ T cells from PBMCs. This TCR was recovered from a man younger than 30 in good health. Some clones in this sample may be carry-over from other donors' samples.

DNA of the CDR3: TGTGCCAGCAGCTTAGCGGCGTCCTACAGGGACTACGAGCAGTACTTC. Protein product: CASSLAASYRDYEQYF. The rearrangement links TRBV7-2 to TRBJ2-7; a possible D gene is TRBD1 (6 bases). V lost 0 bases and J lost 3, with 15 bases in between. CDR1 SGHTA and CDR2 FQGNSA come from the germline V gene. CDR3 size: 16 residues. Filled out from reference TRBV7-2 and TRBJ2-7, the complete variable domain reads GAGVSQSPSNKVTEKGKDVELRCDPISGHTALYWYRQSLGQGLEFLIYFQGNSAPDKSGLPSDRFSAERTGGSVSTLTIQRTQQEDSAVYLCASSLAASYRDYEQYFGPGTRLTVT.